A single sample is the source of the 10 T cell receptor beta chains below, sequenced in a study of T cells after posttransplantation cyclophosphamide (dated by TCRdb to the mid-2010s). Reading the label with the study, this specimen's treatment or condition is: high-dose cyclophosphamide on days +3 and +4 as single-agent GVHD prophylaxis. Patients in the PTCy group got busulfan and fludarabine conditioning, a marrow graft from a related or unrelated donor, and cyclophosphamide on days +3 and +4. Library creation used the immunoSEQ multiplex PCR assay. The source is immuneACCESS, and TCRdb retained only in-frame sequences with V and J called. Part of the clones is not carried over; for the studies checked, unresolved V genes explain less than half of this, and the remainder is unexplained. Counted in this sample were tens of thousands of clones; around 80% of them appeared once. The ten biggest clones cover roughly 8.1% of the sample.

Sequencing was performed on CD4+ T cells sorted from blood, taken approximately 2,000 days after a stem cell transplant with posttransplant cyclophosphamide. These TCRs come from a female patient in her thirties or forties who received an allogeneic stem cell transplant from a related donor, was CMV-positive, and had no GVHD. Where a transplant has occurred, the graft donor may have supplied some of the T cells.

This chain joins TRBV9 and TRBJ2-4; 7 bases are a match to TRBD1. This CDR3 is 17 amino acids long. Germline CDR1 is SGDLS and CDR2 is YYNGEE. V lost 4 bases, J lost 3 bases, and 13 bases stayed unmatched. The CDR3 loop is CASSPEGVDRNKNIQYF. In nucleotides, the CDR3 is TGTGCCAGCAGCCCAGAGGGGGTGGACAGGAACAAAAACATTCAGTACTTC.

The rearrangement joins TRBV7-8 to TRBJ2-1; TRBD2 matches at 10 bases. The length of the CDR3 is 16 residues. The J segment lost 8 bases and the V segment lost 5 bases, leaving 12 bases of the junction unmatched. The germline V gene encodes CDR1 SGHVS and CDR2 FQNEAQ. This CDR3 is CASSPMGAGGNDEQFF. The CDR3 nucleotides read TGTGCCAGCAGCCCGATGGGAGCGGGGGGGAATGATGAGCAGTTCTTC.

The V call is TRBV6-6, the J call TRBJ2-5, with 7 bases aligning to TRBD1. Germline CDR1 MNHNY, CDR2 SVGAGI (reference sequence). The CDR3 consists of 13 residues. V lost 6 bases to trimming and J lost 5 bases; unmatched junction nucleotides: 6. The CDR3 loop is CASRRQGRETQYF. The CDR3 DNA reads TGTGCCAGCAGGCGACAGGGTCGGGAGACCCAGTACTTC.

This rearrangement joins TRBV27 to TRBJ2-5; TRBD2 matches 8 bases. J was trimmed by 5 bases and V by 3 bases; bases with no gene match: 14. This CDR3 is built from 17 residues. Germline V gene lookup returns CDR1 MNHEY and CDR2 SMNVEV (reference sequence). The CDR3 DNA follows: TGTGCCAGCAGTTTCGGGGGGACTAGTTTTATGAGGGAGACCCAGTACTTC. The encoded protein is CASSFGGTSFMRETQYF.

The J gene is TRBJ1-6, the V gene TRBV4-1, with D possibly matching TRBD1 (5 bases). V lost 0 bases and J 7 bases, leaving 10 bases between the germline ends. Germline loops: CDR1 MGHRA, CDR2 YSYEKL. There are 15 residues in the CDR3. Here the CDR3 reads CASSQDRQPNSPLHF. DNA of the CDR3: TGCGCCAGCAGCCAAGATCGACAGCCAAATTCACCCCTCCACTTT.

The chain couples TRBV7-9 to TRBJ2-1; D perhaps matches TRBD1 (5 bases). V lost 5 bases and J lost 6, with 23 bases in between. Germline V gives CDR1 SEHNR, CDR2 FQNEAQ (reference sequence). CDR3 length equals 17 residues. The CDR3 sequence is CASSPHLRGFAINEQFF. The CDR3 coding sequence is TGTGCCAGCAGCCCTCATCTAAGGGGTTTCGCTATCAATGAGCAGTTCTTC.

V and J are TRBV27 and TRBJ1-1; D not certain. Germline CDR1 reads MNHEY; CDR2 reads SMNVEV (reference sequence). V was clipped by 2 bases and J by 1 base, with 14 bases between them. The CDR3 has 16 amino acids. The CDR3 loop reads CASSLESSQPNTEAFF. CDR3 bases: TGTGCCAGCAGTTTAGAGTCCTCACAGCCGAACACTGAAGCTTTCTTT.

The J gene is TRBJ1-1, the V gene TRBV28; D is unclear. The germline V gene has CDR1 MDHEN and CDR2 SYDVKM. This CDR3 has 14 residues. V lost 1 base and J lost 2, with 8 bases in between. This CDR3 is CASSLFRGNTEAFF. CDR3 bases: TGTGCCAGCAGTTTATTTCGGGGAAACACTGAAGCTTTCTTT.

The chain links TRBV28 to TRBJ2-6, with a tentative D call TRBD1 (6 bases). The CDR3 contains 18 residues. Looked up from germline, CDR1 is MDHEN and CDR2 is SYDVKM. The germline V and J ends were trimmed by 3 bases and 1 base, with 16 bases remaining between them. CDR3 sequence: CASSFFGRGRSGANVLTF. Here the CDR3 DNA reads TGTGCCAGCAGTTTTTTCGGCAGGGGTAGGTCTGGGGCCAACGTCCTGACTTTC.

V and J are TRBV6-5 and TRBJ2-7; the match to TRBD1 covers 9 bases. Germline CDR1 and CDR2: MNHEY and SVGAGI. Unmatched junction bases numbered 9, after V lost 6 bases and J lost 3 bases. The CDR3 contains 15 residues. The CDR3 here is CASSQTGQGLYEQYF. CDR3 coding DNA: TGTGCCAGCAGCCAAACGGGACAGGGTCTCTACGAGCAGTACTTC.